Listed below are T cell receptor beta chains from one sample, sequenced in a study of post-analysis software for immune sequencing data. TCRdb passed the PCR reads through MiXCR, listing each CDR3 protein once. Of around 200,000 distinct CDR3 sequences detected, approximately 28% appear once; the ten largest clones hold 3% to 4%. The material sequenced was blood. Every receptor here comes from a girl under 18 with multiple sclerosis. Both conserved end residues are part of each CDR3. D genes are given only for firm matches. Only some rows state a clone size, as once, few, many or a class for expanded clones.

V gene,J gene,clone size,D gene,CDR3 protein,CDR3 DNA
TRBV11-2,TRBJ1-1,few,NA,CASSLRLGDEAFF,TGTGCCAGCAGCTTAAGGTTAGGGGACGAAGCTTTCTTT
TRBV28,TRBJ1-4,few,TRBD1,CASNYPGTGGQKLFF,TGTGCCAGCAACTATCCCGGGACAGGGGGACAAAAACTGTTTTTT
TRBV5-1,TRBJ2-1,once,TRBD2,CASSWGTSFFHNEQFF,TGCGCCAGCAGCTGGGGGACTAGCTTTTTCCACAATGAGCAGTTCTTC
TRBV20-1,TRBJ1-1,many,NA,CSASGGANTEAFF,TGCAGTGCTAGTGGAGGGGCGAACACTGAAGCTTTCTTT
TRBV6-5,TRBJ1-1,many,NA,CASRLAGDTEAFF,TGTGCCAGCAGACTGGCAGGGGACACTGAAGCTTTCTTT
TRBV29-1,TRBJ1-1,NA,NA,CSVGPWGLQTEAFF,TGCAGCGTTGGGCCCTGGGGACTGCAGACTGAAGCTTTCTTT
TRBV29-1,TRBJ1-1,NA,TRBD1,CSVAEGARNTEAFF,TGCAGCGTTGCCGAGGGGGCGCGGAACACTGAAGCTTTCTTT
TRBV4-1,TRBJ2-7,many,NA,CASSQDGTRLSYEQYF,TGCGCCAGCAGCCAAGATGGGACACGTTTATCCTACGAGCAGTACTTC
TRBV28,TRBJ1-2,NA,TRBD1,CAGVTGVYGYTF,TGTGCCGGCGTAACAGGGGTCTATGGCTACACCTTC
TRBV2,TRBJ2-3,many,NA,CASSVPTGDTQYF,TGTGCCAGCAGTGTCCCGACAGGAGATACGCAGTATTTT
TRBV18,TRBJ2-7,NA,NA,CASSPGTEGYEQYF,TGTGCCAGCTCACCGGGGACGGAAGGGTACGAGCAGTACTTC
TRBV5-1,TRBJ2-4,few,NA,CASSLEGGSKNIQYF,TGCGCCAGCAGCTTGGAAGGGGGATCCAAAAACATTCAGTACTTC
TRBV20-1,TRBJ1-5,NA,TRBD1,CSAGQGSQFNQPQHF,TGCAGTGCTGGACAGGGTTCCCAGTTCAATCAGCCCCAGCATTTT
TRBV5-1,TRBJ2-5,many,NA,CASSLADRQAETQYF,TGCGCCAGCAGCTTGGCCGACAGGCAAGCGGAGACCCAGTACTTC
TRBV28,TRBJ1-1,few,NA,CASSSPGGLRNTEAFF,TGTGCCAGCAGTTCCCCCGGGGGACTCCGGAACACTGAAGCTTTCTTT
TRBV4-1,TRBJ2-7,NA,NA,CASSSPPRTVDYEQYF,TGCGCCAGCAGCTCCCCACCGCGGACAGTAGACTACGAGCAGTACTTC
TRBV7-9,TRBJ2-1,many,TRBD2,CASSPGTSADEQFF,TGTGCCAGCAGCCCCGGGACTAGCGCCGATGAGCAGTTCTTC
TRBV10-3,TRBJ1-5,many,NA,CAISEGTEIRQPQHF,TGTGCCATCAGTGAGGGAACTGAGATCAGGCAGCCCCAGCATTTT
TRBV27,TRBJ2-7,NA,TRBD2,CVSSYTSGTYEQYF,TGTGTCAGCAGTTACACTAGCGGGACCTACGAGCAGTACTTC
TRBV6-1,TRBJ1-6,NA,NA,CASNEEVSSPLHF,TGTGCCAGCAACGAGGAAGTCAGTTCACCCCTCCACTTT
TRBV7-9,TRBJ1-4,NA,NA,CASSLESASNEKLFF,TGTGCCAGCAGCTTAGAGAGTGCGTCAAATGAAAAACTGTTTTTT
TRBV12-3/TRBV12-4,TRBJ2-1,many,TRBD1,CASSYRDRVNEQFF,TGTGCCAGCAGCTATCGGGACAGGGTAAATGAGCAGTTCTTC
TRBV15,TRBJ1-1,NA,NA,CATSRQLQVVTNTKAFF,TGTGCCACCAGCAGACAGTTACAGGTGGTTACTAACACTAAAGCTTTCTTT
TRBV10-3,TRBJ1-3,NA,TRBD1,CAISGTGGSGNTIYF,TGTGCCATCAGCGGAACAGGGGGCTCTGGAAACACCATATATTTT
TRBV18,TRBJ1-2,NA,NA,CASSPGRGPYDYTF,TGTGCCAGCTCACCAGGCAGGGGCCCCTATGACTACACCTTC
TRBV27,TRBJ2-1,few,TRBD2,CASSSSGGPREFF,TGTGCCAGCAGTTCTAGCGGGGGGCCGAGGGAGTTCTTC
TRBV25-1,TRBJ2-5,many,NA,CASSDTGQETQYF,TGTGCCAGCAGTGATACGGGACAAGAGACCCAGTACTTC
TRBV10-3,TRBJ2-7,few,NA,CAISVGTERAYEQYF,TGTGCCATCAGTGTCGGGACGGAAAGAGCCTACGAGCAGTACTTC